This TCR beta chain originates from a study of blood T cell repertoires in COVID-19. Study context: The United States, Italy and Spain supplied acute and convalescent COVID-19 samples. The cDNA or gDNA used as material had been derived from T cells, B-cell-depleted T cells, or PBMCs.

Original methodology: Researchers report that nucleated cell counts were estimated from reference gene primer amplification. Only in-frame clones appear in the TCRdb table, and some are missing; sequencing was by immunoSEQ multiplex PCR. That table supplies the V and J calls and clone size; D and trimming were determined from the DNA. The sample has some 180,000 clones; about 80% are singletons. The sequencing input was peripheral blood. The source is a human donor in a cohort sampled during active COVID-19.

CDR3 coding DNA: TGTGCCAGTAGTATCAGGCTCATGCCCACAGGGTCTAACACTGAAGCTTTCTTT. Protein: CASSIRLMPTGSNTEAFF. This chain joins TRBV19 and TRBJ1-1, with D tentatively TRBD1 (6 bases). Trimming removed 3 bases from V and 2 bases from J, with 22 bases in between. Germline CDR1 is LNHDA and CDR2 is SQIVND (reference sequence). The CDR3 spans 18 residues.